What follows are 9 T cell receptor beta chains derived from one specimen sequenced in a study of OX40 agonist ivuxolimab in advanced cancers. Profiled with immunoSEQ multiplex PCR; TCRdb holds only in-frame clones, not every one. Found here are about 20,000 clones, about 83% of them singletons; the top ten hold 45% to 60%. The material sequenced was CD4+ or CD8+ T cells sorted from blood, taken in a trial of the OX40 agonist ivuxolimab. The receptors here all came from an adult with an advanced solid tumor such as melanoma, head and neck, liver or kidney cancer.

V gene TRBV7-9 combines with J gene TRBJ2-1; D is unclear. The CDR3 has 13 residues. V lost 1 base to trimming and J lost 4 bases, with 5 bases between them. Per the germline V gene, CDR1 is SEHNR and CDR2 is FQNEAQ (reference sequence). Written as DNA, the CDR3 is TGTGCCAGCAGCTTAGGGCTATACAATGAGCAGTTCTTC. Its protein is CASSLGLYNEQFF.

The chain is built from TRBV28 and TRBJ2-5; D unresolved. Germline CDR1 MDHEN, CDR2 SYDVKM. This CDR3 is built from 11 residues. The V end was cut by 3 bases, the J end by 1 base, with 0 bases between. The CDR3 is CASSFQETQYF. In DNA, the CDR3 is TGTGCCAGCAGTTTCCAAGAGACCCAGTACTTC.

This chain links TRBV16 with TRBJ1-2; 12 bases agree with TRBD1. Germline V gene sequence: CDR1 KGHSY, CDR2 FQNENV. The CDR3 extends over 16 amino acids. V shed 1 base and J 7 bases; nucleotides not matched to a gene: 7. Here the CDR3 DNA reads TGTGCCAGCAGCCAATACCGAGGGGACAGGGGGCTTGGCTACACCTTC. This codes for CASSQYRGDRGLGYTF.

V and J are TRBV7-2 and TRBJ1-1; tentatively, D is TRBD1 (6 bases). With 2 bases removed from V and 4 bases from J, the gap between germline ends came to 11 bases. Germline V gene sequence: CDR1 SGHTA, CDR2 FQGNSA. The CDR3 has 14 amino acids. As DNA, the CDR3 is TGTGCCAGCAGCTTATCAGGGGTGGGCACTGAAGCTTTCTTT. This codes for CASSLSGVGTEAFF. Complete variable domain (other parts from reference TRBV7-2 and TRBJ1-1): GAGVSQSPSNKVTEKGKDVELRCDPISGHTALYWYRQSLGQGLEFLIYFQGNSAPDKSGLPSDRFSAERTGGSVSTLTIQRTQQEDSAVYLCASSLSGVGTEAFFGQGTRLTVV.

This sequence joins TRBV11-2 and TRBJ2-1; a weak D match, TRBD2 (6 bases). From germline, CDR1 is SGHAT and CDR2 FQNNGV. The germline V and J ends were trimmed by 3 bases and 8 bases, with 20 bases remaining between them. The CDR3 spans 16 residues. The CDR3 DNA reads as TGTGCCAGCAGCTTTCCCCCTGGGGCGGGGTTTGATGAGCAGTTCTTC. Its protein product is CASSFPPGAGFDEQFF.

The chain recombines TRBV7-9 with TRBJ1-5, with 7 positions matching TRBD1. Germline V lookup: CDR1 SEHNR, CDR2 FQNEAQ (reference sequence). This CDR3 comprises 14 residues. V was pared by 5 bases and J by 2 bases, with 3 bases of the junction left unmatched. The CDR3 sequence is CASSHTGGNQPQHF. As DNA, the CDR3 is TGTGCCAGCAGCCACACAGGGGGCAATCAGCCCCAGCATTTT.

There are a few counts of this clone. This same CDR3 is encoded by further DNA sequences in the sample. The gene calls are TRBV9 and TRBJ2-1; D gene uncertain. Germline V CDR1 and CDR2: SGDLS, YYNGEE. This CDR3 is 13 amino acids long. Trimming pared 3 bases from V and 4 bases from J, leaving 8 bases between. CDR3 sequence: CASSGIPYNEQFF. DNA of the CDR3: TGTGCCAGCAGCGGGATCCCTTACAATGAGCAGTTCTTC.

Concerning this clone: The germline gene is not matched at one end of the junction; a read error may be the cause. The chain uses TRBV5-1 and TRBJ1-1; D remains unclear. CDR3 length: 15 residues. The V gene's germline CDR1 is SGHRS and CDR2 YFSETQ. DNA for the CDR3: TGTGCCAGCAGCTTGGGAGGTGAGGGGAACACTGAAGCTTTCTTT. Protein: CASSLGGEGNTEAFF.

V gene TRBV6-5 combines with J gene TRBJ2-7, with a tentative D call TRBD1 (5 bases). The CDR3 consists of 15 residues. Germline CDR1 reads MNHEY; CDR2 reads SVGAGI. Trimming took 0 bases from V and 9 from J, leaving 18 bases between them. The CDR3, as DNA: TGTGCCAGCAGTTACTCGAGTGAGACAGCCGACGGGCAGTACTTC. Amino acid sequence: CASSYSSETADGQYF.